The clone carrying this T cell receptor (beta chain) occurred a few times. The antigen is unknown. Germline assignment: CDR1 MGHRA and CDR2 YSYEKL. The CDR3 totals 16 residues. V lost 3 bases, J lost 0 bases, and 12 bases lay in between. Of the isolated RNA, all was reverse transcribed, and so the sequenced material was expressed TCRB transcripts. Clones were sequenced by immunoSEQ multiplex PCR, and TCRdb holds only the in-frame ones, with some missing. Here the sample spans about 370,000 clones, more than 13% being singletons. Using CD45RO/CCR7/CD25/CD127/CD95/CD27, CD4+ naive, central memory, regulatory and stem cell-like memory cells were sorted. In all sorted populations, purity surpassed 95%. The sample originates from a study of beta chain features in type 1 diabetes. Points from the study as a whole: The question left open here concerned HLA type influencing TCRB rearrangement.

This TCR came from a woman aged 18-29 years in good health. This sequence joins TRBV4-1 and TRBJ1-5, with D possibly being TRBD1 (6 bases). The specimen was naive CD4+ T cells from blood. CDR3: CASSQLHRDSNQPQHF. The CDR3 DNA reads as TGCGCCAGCAGCCAGCTCCACAGGGATAGCAATCAGCCCCAGCATTTT.